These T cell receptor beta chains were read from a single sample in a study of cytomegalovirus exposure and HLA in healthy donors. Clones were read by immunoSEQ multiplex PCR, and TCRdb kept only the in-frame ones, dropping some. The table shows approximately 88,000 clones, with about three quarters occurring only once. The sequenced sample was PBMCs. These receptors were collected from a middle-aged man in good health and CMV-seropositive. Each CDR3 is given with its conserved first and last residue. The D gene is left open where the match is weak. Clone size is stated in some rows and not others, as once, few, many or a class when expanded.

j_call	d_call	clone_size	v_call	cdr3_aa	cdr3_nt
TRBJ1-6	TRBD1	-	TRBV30	CAWGAGTGVGSPLHF	TGTGCCTGGGGGGCCGGGACAGGGGTCGGTTCACCCCTCCACTTT
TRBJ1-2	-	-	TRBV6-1	CASSELGDGYTF	TGTGCCAGCAGTGAACTGGGCGACGGCTACACCTTC
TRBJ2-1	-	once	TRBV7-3	CASSLRLAGDEQFF	TGTGCCAGCAGCTTACGGCTAGCTGGAGATGAGCAGTTCTTC
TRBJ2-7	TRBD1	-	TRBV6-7	CASSWALGQGAYEQYF	TGTGCCAGCAGCTGGGCCCTCGGACAGGGGGCTTACGAGCAGTACTTC
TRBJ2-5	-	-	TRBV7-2	CASSLRGSNLETQYF	TGTGCCAGCAGCTTACGAGGGTCGAACCTGGAGACCCAGTACTTC
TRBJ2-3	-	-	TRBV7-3	CASSPSTDTQYF	TGTGCCAGCAGCCCTAGCACAGATACGCAGTATTTT
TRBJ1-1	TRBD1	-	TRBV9	CASSVEGQGGTEAFF	TGTGCCAGCAGCGTAGAGGGACAGGGTGGAACTGAAGCTTTCTTT
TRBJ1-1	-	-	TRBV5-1	CASSQDGVSSTEAFF	TGCGCCAGCAGCCAAGACGGGGTCTCGAGCACTGAAGCTTTCTTT
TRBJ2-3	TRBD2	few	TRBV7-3	CASSPTRASGVTDTQYF	TGTGCCAGCAGCCCCACCCGGGCTAGCGGGGTCACAGATACGCAGTATTTT
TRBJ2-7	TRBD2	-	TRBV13	CASSFRTLAGGNEQYF	TGTGCCAGCAGCTTTCGAACTCTAGCGGGGGGAAACGAGCAGTACTTC
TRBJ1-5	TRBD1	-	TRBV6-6	CASRRPGQGYNQPQHF	TGTGCCAGCAGACGTCCGGGACAGGGATACAATCAGCCCCAGCATTTT
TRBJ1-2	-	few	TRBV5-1	CASSLDGFQDGYTF	TGCGCCAGCAGCTTGGACGGCTTTCAGGATGGCTACACCTTC
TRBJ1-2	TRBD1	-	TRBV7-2	CASSPRDRVNYGYTF	TGTGCCAGCAGCCCCCGGGACAGGGTTAACTATGGCTACACCTTC
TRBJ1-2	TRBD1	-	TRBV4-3	CASSQDMSPGQGGISKYGYTF	TGCGCCAGCAGCCAAGATATGTCCCCCGGACAGGGGGGTATATCCAAGTATGGCTACACCTTC
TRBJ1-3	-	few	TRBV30	CAWGAGAGNTIYF	TGTGCCTGGGGGGCAGGGGCTGGAAACACCATATATTTT
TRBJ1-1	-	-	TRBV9	CASSVATGNTEAFF	TGTGCCAGCAGCGTAGCTACAGGGAACACTGAAGCTTTCTTT
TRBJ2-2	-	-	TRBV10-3	CAIGVRTGELFF	TGTGCCATAGGGGTTAGGACCGGGGAGCTGTTTTTT
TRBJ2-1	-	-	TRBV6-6	CASSYSTYNEQFF	TGTGCCAGCAGTTACTCGACTTACAATGAGCAGTTCTTC
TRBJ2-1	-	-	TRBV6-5	CASSAPGHNEQFF	TGTGCCAGCAGTGCCCCAGGGCACAATGAGCAGTTCTTC
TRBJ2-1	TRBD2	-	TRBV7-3	CASSHPGLAGRSSYNEQFF	TGTGCCAGCAGTCATCCGGGACTAGCGGGAAGGAGCTCCTACAATGAGCAGTTCTTC
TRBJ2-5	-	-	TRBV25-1	CASSEYAGRQETQYF	TGTGCCAGCAGTGAATACGCGGGCAGGCAAGAGACCCAGTACTTC
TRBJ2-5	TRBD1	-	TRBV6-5	CASSYRLRGLTGAQYF	TGTGCCAGCAGTTATAGGTTGAGAGGGCTAACAGGGGCCCAGTACTTC
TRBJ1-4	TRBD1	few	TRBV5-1	CASSPGVGQVGEKLFF	TGCGCCAGCAGCCCCGGGGTCGGACAGGTTGGGGAAAAACTGTTTTTT
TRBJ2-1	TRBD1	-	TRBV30	CAWSSGQGAFGDEQFF	TGTGCCTGGAGTAGCGGACAGGGGGCTTTCGGGGATGAGCAGTTCTTC
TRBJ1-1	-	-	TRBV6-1	CASRPDTNTEAFF	TGTGCCAGCAGGCCGGACACGAACACTGAAGCTTTCTTT
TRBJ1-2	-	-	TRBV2	CASSVSSGLWGYTF	TGTGCCAGCAGTGTCAGCTCCGGACTCTGGGGCTACACCTTC
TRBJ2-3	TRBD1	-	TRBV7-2	CASSRGQGTDTQYF	TGTGCCAGCAGCCGCGGACAGGGCACAGATACGCAGTATTTT
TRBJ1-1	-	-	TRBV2	CASSLGAMNTEAFF	TGTGCCAGCAGCCTAGGGGCCATGAACACTGAAGCTTTCTTT
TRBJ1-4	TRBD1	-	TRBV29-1	CSALPGTANEKLFF	TGCAGCGCCTTACCAGGGACAGCAAATGAAAAACTGTTTTTT
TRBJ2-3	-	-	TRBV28	CASSPPGYTVDTQYF	TGTGCCAGCAGCCCTCCGGGATACACGGTAGATACGCAGTATTTT
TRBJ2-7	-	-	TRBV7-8	CASSLVRSSYEQYF	TGTGCCAGCAGCTTAGTCCGTTCCTCCTACGAGCAGTACTTC
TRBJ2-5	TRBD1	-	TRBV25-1	CASRETPGQGPETQYF	TGTGCCAGCAGAGAGACACCGGGACAGGGACCAGAGACCCAGTACTTC
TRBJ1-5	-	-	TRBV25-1	CASSEQGSGSNQPQHF	TGTGCCAGCAGTGAACAGGGTTCAGGTAGCAATCAGCCCCAGCATTTT
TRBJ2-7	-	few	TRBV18	CASSPLRGEQYF	TGTGCCAGCTCACCTTTAAGGGGCGAGCAGTACTTC
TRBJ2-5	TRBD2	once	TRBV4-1	CASSQDRAGGGRETQYF	TGCGCCAGCAGCCAAGATCGGGCCGGGGGGGGCAGGGAGACCCAGTACTTC
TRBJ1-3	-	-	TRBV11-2	CASSHSTPGNTIYF	TGTGCCAGCAGCCACTCCACTCCTGGAAACACCATATATTTT
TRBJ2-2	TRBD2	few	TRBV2	CASSPSGGYTGELFF	TGTGCCAGCAGTCCTAGCGGGGGATACACCGGGGAGCTGTTTTTT
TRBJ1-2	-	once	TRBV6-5	CASSYSSNYPLGGYPF	TGTGCCAGCAGTTACTCGAGTAACTATCCCCTGGGTGGCTACCCCTTC
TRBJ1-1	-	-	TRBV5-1	CASSLGQQQMNTEAFF	TGCGCCAGCAGCTTGGGACAGCAACAAATGAACACTGAAGCTTTCTTT
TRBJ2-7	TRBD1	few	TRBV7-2	CARPDRVNPPFPYEQYF	TGTGCCCGTCCGGACAGGGTTAACCCGCCTTTCCCCTACGAGCAGTACTTC
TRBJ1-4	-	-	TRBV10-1	CASSESGGAREKLFF	TGCGCCAGCAGTGAGTCGGGAGGGGCGCGTGAAAAACTGTTTTTT
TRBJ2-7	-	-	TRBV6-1	CASGLIQGSSYEQYF	TGTGCCAGCGGCCTTATCCAGGGAAGCTCCTACGAGCAGTACTTC
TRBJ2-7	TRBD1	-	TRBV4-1	CASSQVGQGSEQYF	TGCGCCAGCAGCCAAGTGGGACAGGGGAGCGAGCAGTACTTC
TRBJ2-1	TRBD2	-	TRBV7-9	CSSSFRLATGNEQFF	TGTTCCAGCAGCTTCAGACTAGCGACGGGCAATGAGCAGTTCTTC
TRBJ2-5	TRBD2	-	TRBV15	CATSRGASGEETQYF	TGTGCCACCAGCAGGGGGGCTAGCGGGGAAGAGACCCAGTACTTC
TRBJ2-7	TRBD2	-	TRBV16	CASSQSIGTSTPYEQYF	TGTGCCAGCAGCCAATCGATCGGGACTAGCACTCCCTACGAGCAGTACTTC
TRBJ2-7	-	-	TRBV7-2	CASSLGIPGLGEQYF	TGTGCCAGCAGCCTAGGGATCCCCGGGTTGGGCGAGCAGTACTTC
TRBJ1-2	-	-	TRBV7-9	CASSPDGDGYTF	TGTGCCAGCAGCCCCGACGGGGATGGCTACACCTTC
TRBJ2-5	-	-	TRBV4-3	CASSQERGQETQYF	TGCGCCAGCAGCCAAGAGCGGGGCCAAGAGACCCAGTACTTC
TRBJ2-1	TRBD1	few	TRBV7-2	CASSKTGDNSYNEQFF	TGTGCCAGCAGCAAGACAGGGGACAACTCCTACAATGAGCAGTTCTTC
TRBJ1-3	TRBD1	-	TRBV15	CATSRDQQGTSGNTIYF	TGTGCCACCAGCAGAGATCAACAGGGGACCTCTGGGAACACCATATATTTT
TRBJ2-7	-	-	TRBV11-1	CASSFPGGHAYEQYF	TGTGCCAGCAGCTTCCCCGGCGGTCACGCCTACGAGCAGTACTTC
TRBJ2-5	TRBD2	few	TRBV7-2	CASSFTSGGGQETQYF	TGTGCCAGCAGCTTCACTAGCGGGGGGGGACAAGAGACCCAGTACTTC
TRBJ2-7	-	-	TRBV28	CASSYRRDRNSYEQYF	TGTGCCAGCAGTTATAGGAGGGACAGAAACTCCTACGAGCAGTACTTC
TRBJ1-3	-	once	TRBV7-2	CASSSAGGALGNTIYF	TGTGCCAGCAGCTCCGCGGGGGGGGCGTTGGGAAACACCATATATTTT
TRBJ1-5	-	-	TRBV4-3	CASSQAYIARGQPQHF	TGCGCCAGCAGCCAAGCGTATATAGCCAGGGGACAGCCCCAGCATTTT
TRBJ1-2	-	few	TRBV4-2	CASSQDLGVGYGYTF	TGTGCCAGCAGCCAAGACTTAGGGGTGGGGTATGGCTACACCTTC
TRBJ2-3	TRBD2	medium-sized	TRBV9	CASSVLAGPTDTQYF	TGTGCCAGCAGCGTCCTAGCGGGGCCGACAGATACGCAGTATTTT